This note documents a single T cell receptor (beta chain) sequence. Its specificity is not known. The sample originates from a study of T cell responses to AZD1222 COVID-19 vaccine. Findings of the study overall: Only five or six AZD1222 recipients were seropositive at baseline. The donor group comprised mostly white British people and more females; the analysis possibly underestimated clonal diversity.

TCRdb keeps only in-frame clones here, not all; method: immunoSEQ multiplex PCR. Seen here are tens of thousands of clones, approximately 87% observed once, and the top ten hold roughly an eighth. Timing groups of about 4 and about 12 weeks for second doses were pooled. J was trimmed by 2 bases and V by 6 bases; bases with no gene match: 3. This CDR3 comprises 14 residues. Per the germline V gene, CDR1 is ENHRY and CDR2 is SYGVKD. The chain is built from TRBV10-3 and TRBJ2-3, with 9 bases identical to TRBD1. The source was peripheral blood, collected 28 days after the second AZD1222 dose. The receptor was derived from an adult who received the AZD1222 COVID-19 vaccine. This CDR3 reads CAIRTGGNTDTQYF. The CDR3 DNA reads TGTGCCATCAGGACAGGGGGGAACACAGATACGCAGTATTTT.